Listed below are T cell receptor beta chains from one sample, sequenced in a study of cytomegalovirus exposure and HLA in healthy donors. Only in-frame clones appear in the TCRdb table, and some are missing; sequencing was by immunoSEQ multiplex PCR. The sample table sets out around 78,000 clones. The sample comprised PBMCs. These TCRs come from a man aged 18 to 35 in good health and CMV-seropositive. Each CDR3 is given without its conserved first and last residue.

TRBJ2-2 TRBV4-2 ASSQERAGGIGGELF
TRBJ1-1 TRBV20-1 SASRGVVF
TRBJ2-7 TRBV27 ASSLSSGSAYEQY
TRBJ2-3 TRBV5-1 ASSFEAGDTQY
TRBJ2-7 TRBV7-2 ASSLAFSPVREQY
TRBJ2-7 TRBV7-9 ASSDSGQIYEQY
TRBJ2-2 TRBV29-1 SVLQGTGELF
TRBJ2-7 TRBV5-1 ASSLGGSPYEQY
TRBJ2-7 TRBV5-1 ASSQPGQKYEQY
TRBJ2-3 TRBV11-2 ASSSFSGGRDTQY
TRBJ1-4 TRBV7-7 ASSSGTGTFNEKLF
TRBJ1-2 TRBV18 ASSPQSGEYGYT
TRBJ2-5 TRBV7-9 ASSWEMSETQY
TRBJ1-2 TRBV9 ASSAKDRANGYT
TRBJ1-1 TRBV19 ASRGQGPNTEAF
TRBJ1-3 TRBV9 AGNTGTGNTIY
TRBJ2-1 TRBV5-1 ASSLVQGAQHEQF
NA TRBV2 ASSTDQATYEQY
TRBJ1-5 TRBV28 ASSLPTGGGNQPQH
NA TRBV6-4 ASSDRDTYEQY
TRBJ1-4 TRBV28 ASSFTPGDSYNEKLF
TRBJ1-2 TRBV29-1 SVGGTGTKDGYT
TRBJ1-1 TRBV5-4 ASSLGDMNTEAF
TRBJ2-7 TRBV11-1 ASSLSSAGVYEQY
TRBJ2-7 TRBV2 ASSGLAAEQY
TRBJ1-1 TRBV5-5 ASSLIRLNTEAF
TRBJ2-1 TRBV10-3 AIREAGDNEQF
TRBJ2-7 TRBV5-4 ASSPGGQLPLPTEYEQY
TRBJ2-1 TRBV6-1 ASSESDGGSPEQF